This T cell receptor (beta chain) was captured in a study of CD8 T cells in ankylosing spondylitis. Comments on this clonotype: What it binds is unknown.

Study results and caveats: Blood from ankylosing spondylitis patients appeared to carry a characteristic roughly 8-variant TCR beta motif. Disease-linked clones displayed a CD8+ phenotype and appeared relatively rarely in peripheral blood.

Germline V lookup: CDR1 MNHNS, CDR2 SASEGT. The CDR3 covers 12 residues. Deletions cut 0 bases from V and 2 bases from J, with 2 bases between. In making TCR beta libraries, quantitative 5'-RACE with molecular barcodes was used. TCRdb reanalysed the 5' RACE reads using MiXCR and keeps one entry per CDR3 protein. The sample lists around 220,000 distinct CDR3 sequences, about 11% occurring once. This receptor was identified in a male donor with ankylosing spondylitis or in good health (not recorded which). The sequencing input was blood, either unsorted or a sorted T cell fraction (not recorded which). J is TRBJ2-7 and V is TRBV6-1; D unclear. The CDR3 region is CASSEAAYEQYF. CDR3 bases: TGTGCCAGCAGTGAAGCGGCCTACGAGCAGTACTTC.